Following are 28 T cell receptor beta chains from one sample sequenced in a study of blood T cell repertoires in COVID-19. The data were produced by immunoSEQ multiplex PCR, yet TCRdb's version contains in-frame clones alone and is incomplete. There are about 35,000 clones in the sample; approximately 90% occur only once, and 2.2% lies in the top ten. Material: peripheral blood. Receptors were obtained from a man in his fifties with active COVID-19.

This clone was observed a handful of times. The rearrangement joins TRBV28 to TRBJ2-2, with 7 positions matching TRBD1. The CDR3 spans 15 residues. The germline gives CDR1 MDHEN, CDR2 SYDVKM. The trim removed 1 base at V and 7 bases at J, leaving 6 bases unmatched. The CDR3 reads CASSLLGTVGGELFF. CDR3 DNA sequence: TGTGCCAGCAGTTTATTGGGGACAGTCGGCGGGGAGCTGTTTTTT.

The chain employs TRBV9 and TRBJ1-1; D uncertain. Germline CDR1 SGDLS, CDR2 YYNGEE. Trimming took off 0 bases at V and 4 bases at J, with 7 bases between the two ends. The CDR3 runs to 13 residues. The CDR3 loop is CASSVDGVTEAFF. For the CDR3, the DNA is TGTGCCAGCAGCGTAGACGGAGTCACTGAAGCTTTCTTT.

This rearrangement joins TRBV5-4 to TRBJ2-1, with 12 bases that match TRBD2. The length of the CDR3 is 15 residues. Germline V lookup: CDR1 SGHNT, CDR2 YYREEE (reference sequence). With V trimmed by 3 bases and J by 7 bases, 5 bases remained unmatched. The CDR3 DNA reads TGTGCCAGCAGCTCTAGCGGGGGGGCTCATAATGAGCAGTTCTTC. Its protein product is CASSSSGGAHNEQFF.

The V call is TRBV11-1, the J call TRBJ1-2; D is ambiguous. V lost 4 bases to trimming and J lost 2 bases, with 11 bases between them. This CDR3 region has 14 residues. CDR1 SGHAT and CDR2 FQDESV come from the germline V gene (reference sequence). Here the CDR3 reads CASSSYTTNYGYTF. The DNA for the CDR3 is TGTGCCAGCAGCTCATACACAACCAACTATGGCTACACCTTC.

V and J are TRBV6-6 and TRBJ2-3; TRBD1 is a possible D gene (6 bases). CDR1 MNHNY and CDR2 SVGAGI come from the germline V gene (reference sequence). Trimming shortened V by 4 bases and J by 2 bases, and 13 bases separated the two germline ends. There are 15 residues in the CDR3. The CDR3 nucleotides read TGTGCCAGCAGTTCTGTCAGGGGCGCCACAGATACGCAGTATTTT. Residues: CASSSVRGATDTQYF.

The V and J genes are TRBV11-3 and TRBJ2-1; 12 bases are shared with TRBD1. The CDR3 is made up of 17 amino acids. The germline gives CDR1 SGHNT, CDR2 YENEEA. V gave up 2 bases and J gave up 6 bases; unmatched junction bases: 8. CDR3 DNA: TGTGCCAGCAGCTTACAGACGTGGGACAGGGGGCTCAATGAGCAGTTCTTC. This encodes CASSLQTWDRGLNEQFF. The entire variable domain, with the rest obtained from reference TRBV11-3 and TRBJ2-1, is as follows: EAGVVQSPRYKIIEKKQPVAFWCNPISGHNTLYWYLQNLGQGPELLIRYENEEAVDDSQLPKDRFSAERLKGVDSTLKIQPAELGDSAVYLCASSLQTWDRGLNEQFFGPGTRLTVL.

CDR3: CASSLGGGADTQYF. CDR3 in DNA: TGTGCCAGCAGCTTAGGGGGGGGCGCAGATACGCAGTATTTT. The V and J genes are TRBV7-6 and TRBJ2-3, with D perhaps matching TRBD2 (7 bases). The V gene lost 1 base and the J gene lost 4 bases, with 9 bases spanning the gap. Per germline, CDR1 SGHVS and CDR2 FNYEAQ. The length of the CDR3 is 14 residues.

CDR3 sequence reads: CASSVTGWGELFF. The CDR3 DNA follows: TGTGCCAGCAGCGTGACGGGGTGGGGGGAGCTGTTTTTT. The V gene is TRBV9, the J gene TRBJ2-2; D might be TRBD2 (5 bases). Germline CDR1 is SGDLS and CDR2 is YYNGEE. The V and J ends lost 2 bases and 8 bases respectively, with 10 bases between them. This CDR3 has 13 residues.

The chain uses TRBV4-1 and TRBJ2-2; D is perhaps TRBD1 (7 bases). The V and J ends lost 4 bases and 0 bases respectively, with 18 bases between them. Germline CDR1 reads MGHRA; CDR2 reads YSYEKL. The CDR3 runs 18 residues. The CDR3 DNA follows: TGCGCCAGCAGCCTGGGGGGCAGGGGGTATACGAACACCGGGGAGCTGTTTTTT. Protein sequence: CASSLGGRGYTNTGELFF.

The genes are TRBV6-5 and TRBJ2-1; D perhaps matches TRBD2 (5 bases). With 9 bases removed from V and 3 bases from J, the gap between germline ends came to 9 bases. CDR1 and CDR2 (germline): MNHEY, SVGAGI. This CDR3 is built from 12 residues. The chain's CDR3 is CASTGFYNEQFF. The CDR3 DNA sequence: TGTGCCAGTACGGGGTTCTACAATGAGCAGTTCTTC.

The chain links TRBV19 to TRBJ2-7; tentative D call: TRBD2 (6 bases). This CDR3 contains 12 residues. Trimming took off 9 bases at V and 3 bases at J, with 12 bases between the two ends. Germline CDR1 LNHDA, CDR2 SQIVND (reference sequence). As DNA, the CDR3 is TGTGCCAGCCGGGACTGGGACTACGAGCAGTACTTC. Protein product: CASRDWDYEQYF.

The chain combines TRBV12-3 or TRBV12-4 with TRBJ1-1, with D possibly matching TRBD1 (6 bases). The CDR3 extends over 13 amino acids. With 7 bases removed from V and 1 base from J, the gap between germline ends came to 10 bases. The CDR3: CASIRQANTEAFF. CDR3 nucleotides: TGTGCCAGCATTAGACAGGCGAACACTGAAGCTTTCTTT.

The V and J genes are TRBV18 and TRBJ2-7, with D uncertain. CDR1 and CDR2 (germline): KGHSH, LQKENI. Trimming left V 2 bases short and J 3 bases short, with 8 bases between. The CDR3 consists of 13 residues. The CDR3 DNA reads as TGTGCCAGCTCACCAGGGCAGGACTACGAGCAGTACTTC. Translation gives CASSPGQDYEQYF.

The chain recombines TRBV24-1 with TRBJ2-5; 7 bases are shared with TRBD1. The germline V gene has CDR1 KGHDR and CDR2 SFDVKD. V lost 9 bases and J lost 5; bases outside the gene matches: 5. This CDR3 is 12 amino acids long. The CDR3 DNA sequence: TGTGCCACCCAGGGGGATTCGGAGACCCAGTACTTC. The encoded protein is CATQGDSETQYF.

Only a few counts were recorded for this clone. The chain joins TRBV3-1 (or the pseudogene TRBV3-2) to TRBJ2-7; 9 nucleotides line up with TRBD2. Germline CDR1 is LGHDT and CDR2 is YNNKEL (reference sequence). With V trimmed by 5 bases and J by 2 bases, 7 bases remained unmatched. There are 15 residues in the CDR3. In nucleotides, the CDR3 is TGTGCCAGCAGCTTTCTTAGCGGGGGAACCTACGAGCAGTACTTC. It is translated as CASSFLSGGTYEQYF.

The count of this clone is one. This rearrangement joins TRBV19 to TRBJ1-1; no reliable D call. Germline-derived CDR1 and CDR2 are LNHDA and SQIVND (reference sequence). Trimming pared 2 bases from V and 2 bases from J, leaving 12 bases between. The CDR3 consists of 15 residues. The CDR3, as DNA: TGTGCCAGTAGTATACCGGGGTCCTCTAACACTGAAGCTTTCTTT. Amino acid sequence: CASSIPGSSNTEAFF.

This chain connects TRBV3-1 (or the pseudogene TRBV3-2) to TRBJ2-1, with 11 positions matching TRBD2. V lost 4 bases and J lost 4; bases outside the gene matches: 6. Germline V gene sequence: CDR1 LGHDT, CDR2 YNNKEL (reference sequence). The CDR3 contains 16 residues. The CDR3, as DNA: TGTGCCAGCAGCCTCTCCGGGACTAGCGGATACAATGAGCAGTTCTTC. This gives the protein CASSLSGTSGYNEQFF.

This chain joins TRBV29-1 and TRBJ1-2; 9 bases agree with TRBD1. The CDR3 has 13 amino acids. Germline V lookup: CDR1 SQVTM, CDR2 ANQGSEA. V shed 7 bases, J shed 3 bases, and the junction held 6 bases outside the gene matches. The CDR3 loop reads CSGGTGRDYGYTF. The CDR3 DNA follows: TGCAGCGGAGGGACAGGGCGGGACTATGGCTACACCTTC.

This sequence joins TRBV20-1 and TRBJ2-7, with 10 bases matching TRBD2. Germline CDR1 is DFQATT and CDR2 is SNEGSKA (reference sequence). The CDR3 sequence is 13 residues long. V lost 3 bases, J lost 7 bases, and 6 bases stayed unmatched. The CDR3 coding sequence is TGCAGTGCTAGTCTAGCGGGAGTTCGGGAGCAGTACTTC. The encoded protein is CSASLAGVREQYF.

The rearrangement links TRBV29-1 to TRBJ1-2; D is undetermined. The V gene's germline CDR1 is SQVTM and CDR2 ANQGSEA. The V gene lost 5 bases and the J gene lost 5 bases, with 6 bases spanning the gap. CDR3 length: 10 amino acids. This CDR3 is CSVHSYGYTF. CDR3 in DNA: TGCAGCGTTCACAGTTATGGCTACACCTTC.

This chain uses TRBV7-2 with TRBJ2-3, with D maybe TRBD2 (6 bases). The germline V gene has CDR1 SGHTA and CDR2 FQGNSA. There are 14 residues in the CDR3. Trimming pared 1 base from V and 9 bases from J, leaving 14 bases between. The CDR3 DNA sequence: TGTGCCAGCAGCTTAGAGCTCACCGGAGGGACGCAGTATTTT. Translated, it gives CASSLELTGGTQYF. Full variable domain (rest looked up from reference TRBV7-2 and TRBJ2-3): GAGVSQSPSNKVTEKGKDVELRCDPISGHTALYWYRQSLGQGLEFLIYFQGNSAPDKSGLPSDRFSAERTGGSVSTLTIQRTQQEDSAVYLCASSLELTGGTQYFGPGTRLTVL.

CDR3 protein: CATQMGRGTYNEQFF. The CDR3 DNA reads as TGTGCCACCCAGATGGGGCGGGGTACCTACAATGAGCAGTTCTTC. The rearrangement joins TRBV15 to TRBJ2-1, with D possibly being TRBD2 (6 bases). This CDR3 has 15 amino acids. The germline CDR1 and CDR2 sequences are LNHNV and YYDKDF (reference sequence). The V and J ends lost 8 bases and 2 bases respectively, with 16 bases between them. The full variable domain, completed using reference TRBV15 and TRBJ2-1, is DAMVIQNPRYQVTQFGKPVTLSCSQTLNHNVMYWYQQKSSQAPKLLFHYYDKDFNNEADTPDNFQSRRPNTSFCFLDIRSPGLGDTAMYLCATQMGRGTYNEQFFGPGTRLTVL.

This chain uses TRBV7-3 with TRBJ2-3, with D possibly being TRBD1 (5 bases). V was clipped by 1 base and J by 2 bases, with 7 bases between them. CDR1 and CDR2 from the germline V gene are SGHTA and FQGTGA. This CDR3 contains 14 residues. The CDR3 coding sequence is TGTGCCAGCAGCTTAAGCAGGGACACAGATACGCAGTATTTT. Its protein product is CASSLSRDTDTQYF. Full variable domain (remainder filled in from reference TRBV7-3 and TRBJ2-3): GAGVSQTPSNKVTEKGKYVELRCDPISGHTALYWYRQSLGQGPEFLIYFQGTGAADDSGLPNDRFFAVRPEGSVSTLKIQRTERGDSAVYLCASSLSRDTDTQYFGPGTRLTVL.

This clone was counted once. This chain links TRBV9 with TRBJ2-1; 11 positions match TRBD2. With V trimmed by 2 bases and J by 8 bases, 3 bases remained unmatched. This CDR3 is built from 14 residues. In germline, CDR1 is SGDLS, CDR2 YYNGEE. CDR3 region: CASSVSGGADEQFF. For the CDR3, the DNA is TGTGCCAGCAGCGTTAGCGGGGGGGCCGATGAGCAGTTCTTC.

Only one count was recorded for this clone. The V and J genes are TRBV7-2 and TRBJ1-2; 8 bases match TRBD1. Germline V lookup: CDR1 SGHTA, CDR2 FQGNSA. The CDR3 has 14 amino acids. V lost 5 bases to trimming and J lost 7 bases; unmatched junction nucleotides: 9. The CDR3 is CASSPARTGPGYTF. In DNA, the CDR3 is TGTGCCAGCAGCCCCGCTAGGACAGGGCCTGGCTACACCTTC.

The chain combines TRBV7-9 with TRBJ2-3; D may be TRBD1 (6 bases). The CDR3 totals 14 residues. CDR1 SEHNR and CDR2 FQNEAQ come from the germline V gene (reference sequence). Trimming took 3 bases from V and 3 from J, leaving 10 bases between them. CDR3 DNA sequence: TGTGCCAGCAGCTTCCTTGGACAGACAGATACGCAGTATTTT. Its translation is CASSFLGQTDTQYF.

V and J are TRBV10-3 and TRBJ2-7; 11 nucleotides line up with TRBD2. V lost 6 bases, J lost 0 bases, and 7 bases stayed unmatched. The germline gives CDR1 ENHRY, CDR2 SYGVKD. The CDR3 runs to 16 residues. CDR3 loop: CAISPGGTSGSYEQYF. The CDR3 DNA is TGTGCCATCAGCCCAGGGGGGACTAGCGGCTCCTACGAGCAGTACTTC.

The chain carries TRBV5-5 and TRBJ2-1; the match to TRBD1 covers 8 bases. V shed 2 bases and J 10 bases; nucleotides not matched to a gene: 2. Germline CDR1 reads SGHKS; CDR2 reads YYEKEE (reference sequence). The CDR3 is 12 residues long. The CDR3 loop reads CASSLWTGEQFF. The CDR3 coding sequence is TGTGCCAGCAGCTTATGGACAGGGGAGCAGTTCTTC.